This T cell receptor beta chain was identified during a study of beta chain features in type 1 diabetes. Overall study: Cell yields, gender and age were comparable in patients and healthy donors.

This clone occurred many times. The CDR3 contains 14 residues. V lost 5 bases, J lost 9 bases, and 17 bases lay in between. In germline, CDR1 is SGHAT, CDR2 FQNNGV. Every bit of the isolated RNA underwent reverse transcription, so sequencing read expressed TCRB transcripts. The method was immunoSEQ multiplex PCR; TCRdb's version includes in-frame clones alone and lacks a portion of them. This sample has 300,000 to 350,000 clones; 14% occur once, and the top ten carry roughly 7%. Sequences were obtained from central memory CD4+ T cells from blood. The V gene is TRBV11-2, the J gene TRBJ2-1, with D perhaps TRBD1 (6 bases). This sequence originates from a man aged 30 to 39 in good health. This CDR3 is CASSPLGALSEQFF. CDR3 bases: TGTGCCAGCAGCCCCCTGGGGGCGCTTAGTGAGCAGTTCTTC.